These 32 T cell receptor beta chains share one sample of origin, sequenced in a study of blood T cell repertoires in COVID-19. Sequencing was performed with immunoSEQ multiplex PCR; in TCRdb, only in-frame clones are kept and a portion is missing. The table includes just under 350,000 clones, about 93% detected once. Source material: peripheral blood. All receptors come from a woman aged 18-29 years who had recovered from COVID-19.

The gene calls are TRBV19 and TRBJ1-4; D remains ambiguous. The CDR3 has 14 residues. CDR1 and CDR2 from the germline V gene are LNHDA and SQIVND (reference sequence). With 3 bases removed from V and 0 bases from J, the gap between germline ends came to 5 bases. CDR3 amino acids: CASSIRATNEKLFF. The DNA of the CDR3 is TGTGCCAGTAGTATCCGTGCAACTAATGAAAAACTGTTTTTT.

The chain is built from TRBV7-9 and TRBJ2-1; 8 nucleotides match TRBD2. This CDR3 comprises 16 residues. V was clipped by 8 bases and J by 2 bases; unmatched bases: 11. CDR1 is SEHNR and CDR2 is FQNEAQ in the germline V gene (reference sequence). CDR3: CASSPPSGLAYNEQFF. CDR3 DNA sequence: TGTGCCAGCTCTCCCCCTTCGGGACTAGCCTACAATGAGCAGTTCTTC.

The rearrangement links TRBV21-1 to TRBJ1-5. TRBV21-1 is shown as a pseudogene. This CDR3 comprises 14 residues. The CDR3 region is CARKRGGSYQPQHF. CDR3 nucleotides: TGTGCCAGGAAACGGGGGGGGAGCTATCAGCCCCAGCATTTT.

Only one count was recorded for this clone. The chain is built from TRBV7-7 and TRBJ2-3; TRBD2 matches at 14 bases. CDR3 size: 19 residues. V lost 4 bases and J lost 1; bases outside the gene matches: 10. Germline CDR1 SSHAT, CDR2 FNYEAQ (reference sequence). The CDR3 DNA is TGTGCCAGCAGCTATGGGACTAGCGGGAGTTCGCTCGGCACAGATACGCAGTATTTT. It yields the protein CASSYGTSGSSLGTDTQYF.

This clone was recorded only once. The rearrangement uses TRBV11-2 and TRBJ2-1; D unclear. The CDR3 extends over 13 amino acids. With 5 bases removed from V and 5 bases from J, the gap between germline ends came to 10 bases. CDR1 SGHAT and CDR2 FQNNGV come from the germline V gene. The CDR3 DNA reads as TGTGCCAGCAGCCAAGAGCGCCACAATGAGCAGTTCTTC. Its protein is CASSQERHNEQFF. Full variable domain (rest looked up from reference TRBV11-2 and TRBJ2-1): EAGVAQSPRYKIIEKRQSVAFWCNPISGHATLYWYQQILGQGPKLLIQFQNNGVVDDSQLPKDRFSAERLKGVDSTLKIQPAKLEDSAVYLCASSQERHNEQFFGPGTRLTVL.

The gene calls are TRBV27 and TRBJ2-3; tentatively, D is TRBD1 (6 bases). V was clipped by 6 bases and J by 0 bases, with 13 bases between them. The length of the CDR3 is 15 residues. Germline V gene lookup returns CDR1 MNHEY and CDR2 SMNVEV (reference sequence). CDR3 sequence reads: CASSPGTLSTDTQYF. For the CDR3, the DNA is TGTGCCAGCAGCCCGGGGACACTCAGCACAGATACGCAGTATTTT.

The CDR3 DNA reads TGTGCCTGGAGTGTAAGAGCGACAGATACGCAGTATTTT. The encoded protein is CAWSVRATDTQYF. This chain uses TRBV30 with TRBJ2-3, with D unclear. In germline, CDR1 is GTSNPN, CDR2 SVGIG (reference sequence). The V gene lost 0 bases and the J gene lost 3 bases, with 7 bases spanning the gap. This CDR3 spans 13 amino acids.

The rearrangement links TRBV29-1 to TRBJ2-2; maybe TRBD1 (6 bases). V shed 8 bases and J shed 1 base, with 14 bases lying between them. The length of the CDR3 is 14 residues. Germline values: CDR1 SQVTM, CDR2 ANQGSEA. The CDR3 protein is CSTPGTQNTGELFF. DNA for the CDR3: TGCAGCACACCCGGGACACAGAACACCGGGGAGCTGTTTTTT.

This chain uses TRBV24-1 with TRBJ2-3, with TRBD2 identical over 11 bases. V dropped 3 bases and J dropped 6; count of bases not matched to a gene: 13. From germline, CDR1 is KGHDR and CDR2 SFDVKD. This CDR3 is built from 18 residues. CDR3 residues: CATSDPRGLAGRRDTQYF. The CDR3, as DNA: TGTGCCACCAGTGATCCCCGAGGACTAGCGGGCCGCCGGGATACGCAGTATTTT.

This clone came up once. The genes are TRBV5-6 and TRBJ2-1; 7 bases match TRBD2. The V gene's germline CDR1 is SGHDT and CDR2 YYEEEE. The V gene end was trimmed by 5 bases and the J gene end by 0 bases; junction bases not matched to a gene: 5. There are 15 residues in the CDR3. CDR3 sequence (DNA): TGTGCCAGCAGGCGGGACTACAGCTCCTACAATGAGCAGTTCTTC. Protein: CASRRDYSSYNEQFF.

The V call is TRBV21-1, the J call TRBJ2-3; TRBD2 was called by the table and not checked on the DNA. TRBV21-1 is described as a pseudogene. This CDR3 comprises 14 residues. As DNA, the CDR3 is TGTACACAGCTGACTAGCGGAAGACCAGATACGCAGTATTTT. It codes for CTQLTSGRPDTQYF.

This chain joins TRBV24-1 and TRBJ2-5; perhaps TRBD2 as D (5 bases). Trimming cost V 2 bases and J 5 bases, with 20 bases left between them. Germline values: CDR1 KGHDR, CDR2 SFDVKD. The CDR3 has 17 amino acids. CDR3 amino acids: CATSDSAGPSQRETQYF. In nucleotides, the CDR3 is TGTGCCACCAGTGATTCGGCCGGACCCTCCCAGCGGGAGACCCAGTACTTC.

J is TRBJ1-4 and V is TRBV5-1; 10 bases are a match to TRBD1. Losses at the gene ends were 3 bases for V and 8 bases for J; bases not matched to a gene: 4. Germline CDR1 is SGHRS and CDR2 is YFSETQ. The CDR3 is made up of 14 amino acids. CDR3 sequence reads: CASSSGQGDEKLFF. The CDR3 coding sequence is TGCGCCAGCAGCTCTGGACAGGGGGACGAAAAACTGTTTTTT.

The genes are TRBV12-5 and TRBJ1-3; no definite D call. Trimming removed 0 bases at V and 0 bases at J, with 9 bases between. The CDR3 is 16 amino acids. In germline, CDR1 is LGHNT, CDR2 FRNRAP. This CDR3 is CASGLVAGSSGNTIYF. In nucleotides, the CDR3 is TGTGCTAGTGGTTTGGTAGCAGGTTCCTCTGGAAACACCATATATTTT. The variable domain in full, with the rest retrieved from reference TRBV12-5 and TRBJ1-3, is DARVTQTPRHKVTEMGQEVTMRCQPILGHNTVFWYRQTMMQGLELLAYFRNRAPLDDSGMPKDRFSAEMPDATLATLKIQPSEPRDSAVYFCASGLVAGSSGNTIYFGEGSWLTVV.

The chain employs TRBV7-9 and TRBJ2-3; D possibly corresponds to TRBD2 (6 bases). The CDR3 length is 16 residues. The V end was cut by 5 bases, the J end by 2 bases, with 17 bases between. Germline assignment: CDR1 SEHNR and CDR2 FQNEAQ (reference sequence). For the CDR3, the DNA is TGTGCCAGCAGCCCCCTTTTAGCGGAGTACACAGATACGCAGTATTTT. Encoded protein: CASSPLLAEYTDTQYF.

The chain's CDR3 is CASSLGLALRDEQFF. For the CDR3, the DNA is TGTGCCAGCAGCTTGGGACTAGCGTTAAGGGATGAGCAGTTCTTC. The chain is built from TRBV6-5 and TRBJ2-1; 10 bases align to TRBD2. The V and J ends lost 6 bases and 8 bases, in that order; junction bases with no gene match: 10. Germline CDR1 is MNHEY and CDR2 is SVGAGI. The CDR3 has 15 amino acids.

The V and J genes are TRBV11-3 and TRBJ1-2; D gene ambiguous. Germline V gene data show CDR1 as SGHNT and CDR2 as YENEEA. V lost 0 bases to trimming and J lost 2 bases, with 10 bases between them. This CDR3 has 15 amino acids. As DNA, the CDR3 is TGTGCCAGCAGCTTAGATGCGGGGTTCAACTATGGCTACACCTTC. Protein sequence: CASSLDAGFNYGYTF.

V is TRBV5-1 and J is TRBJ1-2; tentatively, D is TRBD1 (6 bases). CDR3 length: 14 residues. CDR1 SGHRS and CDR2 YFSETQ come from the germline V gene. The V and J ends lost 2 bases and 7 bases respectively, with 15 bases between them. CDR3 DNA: TGCGCCAGCAGCTTTCAGTGGGGGCTGGGTGGCTACACCTTC. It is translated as CASSFQWGLGGYTF.

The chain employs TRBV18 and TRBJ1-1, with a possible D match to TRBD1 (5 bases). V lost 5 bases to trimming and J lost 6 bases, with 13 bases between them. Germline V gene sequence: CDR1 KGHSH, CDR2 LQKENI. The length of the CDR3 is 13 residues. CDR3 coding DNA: TGTGCCAGCTCAAGTACGGGGGATGCTGAAGCTTTCTTT. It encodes CASSSTGDAEAFF.

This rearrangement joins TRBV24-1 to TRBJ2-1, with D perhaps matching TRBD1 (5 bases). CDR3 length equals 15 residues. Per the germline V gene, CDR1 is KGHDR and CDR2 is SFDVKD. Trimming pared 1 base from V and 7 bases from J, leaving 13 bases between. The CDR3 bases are TGTGCCACCAGTGATTTATGGGGCGCTAGGAATGAGCAGTTCTTC. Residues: CATSDLWGARNEQFF.

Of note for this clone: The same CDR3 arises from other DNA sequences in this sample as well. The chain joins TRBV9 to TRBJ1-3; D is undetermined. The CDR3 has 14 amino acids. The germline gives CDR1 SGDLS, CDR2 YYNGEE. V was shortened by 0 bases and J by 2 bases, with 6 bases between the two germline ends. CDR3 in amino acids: CASSVGGTGNTIYF. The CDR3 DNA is TGTGCCAGCAGCGTAGGAGGGACTGGAAACACCATATATTTT.

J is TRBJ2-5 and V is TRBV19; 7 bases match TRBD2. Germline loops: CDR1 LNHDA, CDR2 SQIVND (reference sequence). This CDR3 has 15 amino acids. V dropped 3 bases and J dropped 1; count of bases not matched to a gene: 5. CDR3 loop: CASSIGAGIQETQYF. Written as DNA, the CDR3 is TGTGCCAGTAGTATCGGAGCGGGGATCCAAGAGACCCAGTACTTC. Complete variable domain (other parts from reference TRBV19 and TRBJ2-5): DGGITQSPKYLFRKEGQNVTLSCEQNLNHDAMYWYRQDPGQGLRLIYYSQIVNDFQKGDIAEGYSVSREKKESFPLTVTSAQKNPTAFYLCASSIGAGIQETQYFGPGTRLLVL.

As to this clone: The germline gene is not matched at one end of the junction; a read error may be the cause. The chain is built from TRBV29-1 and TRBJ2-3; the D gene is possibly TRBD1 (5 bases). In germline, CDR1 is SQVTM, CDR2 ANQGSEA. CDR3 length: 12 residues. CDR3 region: CSVEGGTDTQYF. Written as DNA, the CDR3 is TGCAGCGTTGAAGGGGGCACGGATACGCAGTATTTT.

The DNA of the CDR3 is TGTGCCTGGGCGCGGGACAGGCCATCCTCCTATAATTCACCCCTCCACTTT. It encodes CAWARDRPSSYNSPLHF. V is TRBV30 and J is TRBJ1-6; 8 nucleotides match TRBD1. The CDR3 length is 17 residues. After removal of 5 bases from V and 0 bases from J, the junction contained 9 bases not matched to a gene. The germline gives CDR1 GTSNPN, CDR2 SVGIG (reference sequence). Variable domain in full (rest from reference TRBV30 and TRBJ1-6): SQTIHQWPATLVQPVGSPLSLECTVEGTSNPNLYWYRQAAGRGLQLLFYSVGIGQISSEVPQNLSASRPQDRQFILSSKKLLLSDSGFYLCAWARDRPSSYNSPLHFGNGTRLTVT.

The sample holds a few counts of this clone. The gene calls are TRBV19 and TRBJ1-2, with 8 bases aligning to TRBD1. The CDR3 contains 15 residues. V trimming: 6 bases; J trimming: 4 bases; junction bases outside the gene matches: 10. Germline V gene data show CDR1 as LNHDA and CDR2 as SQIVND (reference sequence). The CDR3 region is CASSEGDRRPYGYTF. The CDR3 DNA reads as TGTGCCAGTAGCGAGGGGGACAGGCGCCCCTATGGCTACACCTTC.

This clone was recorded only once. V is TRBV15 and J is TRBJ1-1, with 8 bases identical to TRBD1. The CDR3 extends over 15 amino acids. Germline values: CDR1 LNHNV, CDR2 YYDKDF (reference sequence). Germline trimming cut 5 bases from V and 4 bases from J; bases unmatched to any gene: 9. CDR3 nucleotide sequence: TGTGCCACCAGCCGCCGGACAGGGATTATCACTGAAGCTTTCTTT. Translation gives CATSRRTGIITEAFF.

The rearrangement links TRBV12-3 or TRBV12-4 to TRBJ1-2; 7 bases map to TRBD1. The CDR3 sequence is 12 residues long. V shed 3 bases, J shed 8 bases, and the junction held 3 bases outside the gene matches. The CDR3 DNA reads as TGTGCCAGCAGTTTGGGGACAGAAGGCTACACCTTC. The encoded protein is CASSLGTEGYTF.

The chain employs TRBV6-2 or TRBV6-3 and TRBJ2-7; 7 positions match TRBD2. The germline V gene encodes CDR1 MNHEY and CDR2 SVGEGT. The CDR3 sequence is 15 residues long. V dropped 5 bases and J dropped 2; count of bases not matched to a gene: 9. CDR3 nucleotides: TGTGCCAGCAGTGGCGGGGGACCCAGGACCTACGAGCAGTACGTC. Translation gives CASSGGGPRTYEQYV.

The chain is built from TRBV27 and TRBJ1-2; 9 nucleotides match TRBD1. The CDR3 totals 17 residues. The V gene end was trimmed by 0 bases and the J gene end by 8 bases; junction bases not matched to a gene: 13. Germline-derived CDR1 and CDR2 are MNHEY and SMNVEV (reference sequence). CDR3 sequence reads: CASSLSSGTGSLRGYTF. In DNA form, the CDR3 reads TGTGCCAGCAGTTTATCATCCGGGACAGGGTCCTTACGGGGCTACACCTTC.

The CDR3 bases are TGTGCCAGCAGTAAACGGACAGGGCGGACTGAAGCTTTCTTT. Protein sequence: CASSKRTGRTEAFF. V usage is TRBV28 and J usage is TRBJ1-1; 8 bases are a match to TRBD1. Germline V gene data show CDR1 as MDHEN and CDR2 as SYDVKM. CDR3 size: 14 residues. Trimming took 5 bases from V and 5 from J; bases not matched to a gene: 7.

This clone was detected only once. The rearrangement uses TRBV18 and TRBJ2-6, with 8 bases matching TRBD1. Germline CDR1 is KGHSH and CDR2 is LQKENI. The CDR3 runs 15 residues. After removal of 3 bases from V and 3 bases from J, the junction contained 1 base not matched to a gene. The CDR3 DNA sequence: TGTGCCAGCTCACCCGACAGGGGTGGGGCCAACGTCCTGACTTTC. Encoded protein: CASSPDRGGANVLTF.

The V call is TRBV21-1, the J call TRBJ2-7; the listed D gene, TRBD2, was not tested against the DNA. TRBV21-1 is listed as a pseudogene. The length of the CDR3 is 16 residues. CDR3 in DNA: TGTGCCAGCAGCAAAGTGGACGGGAGGGCCGACTACGAGCAGTACGTC. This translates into CASSKVDGRADYEQYV.